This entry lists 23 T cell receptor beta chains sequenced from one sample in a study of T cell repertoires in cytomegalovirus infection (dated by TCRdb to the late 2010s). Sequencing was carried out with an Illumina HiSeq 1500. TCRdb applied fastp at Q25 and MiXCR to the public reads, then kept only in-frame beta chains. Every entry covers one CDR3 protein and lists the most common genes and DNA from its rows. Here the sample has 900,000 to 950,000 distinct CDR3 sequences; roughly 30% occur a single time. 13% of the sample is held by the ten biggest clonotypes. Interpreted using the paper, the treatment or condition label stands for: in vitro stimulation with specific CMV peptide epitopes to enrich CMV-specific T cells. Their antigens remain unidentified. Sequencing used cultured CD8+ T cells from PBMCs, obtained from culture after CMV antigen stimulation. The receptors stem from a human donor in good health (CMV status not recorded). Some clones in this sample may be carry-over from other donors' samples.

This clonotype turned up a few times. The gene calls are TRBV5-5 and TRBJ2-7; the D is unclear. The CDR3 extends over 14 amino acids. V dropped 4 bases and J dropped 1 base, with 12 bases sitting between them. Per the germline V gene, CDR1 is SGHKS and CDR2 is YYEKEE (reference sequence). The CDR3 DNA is TGTGCCAGCAGCCGGAACAGCGAATCCTACGAGCAGTACTTC. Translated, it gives CASSRNSESYEQYF.

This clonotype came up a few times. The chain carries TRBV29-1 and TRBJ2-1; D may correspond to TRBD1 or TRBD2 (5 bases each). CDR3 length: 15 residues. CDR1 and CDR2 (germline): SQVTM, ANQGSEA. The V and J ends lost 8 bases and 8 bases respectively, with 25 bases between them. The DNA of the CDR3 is TGCAGCTCTTGGGCGGGCCCCGGGGCGGGCCATGAGCAGTTCTTC. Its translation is CSSWAGPGAGHEQFF.

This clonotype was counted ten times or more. The CDR3 loop reads CASSLYWGADEAFF. The DNA of the CDR3 is TGTGCCAGCAGCTTATACTGGGGTGCTGATGAAGCTTTCTTT. The chain uses TRBV7-6 and TRBJ1-1; D not certain. V gave up 2 bases and J gave up 7 bases, with 14 bases separating them. This CDR3 is 14 amino acids long. Germline V CDR1 and CDR2: SGHVS, FNYEAQ.

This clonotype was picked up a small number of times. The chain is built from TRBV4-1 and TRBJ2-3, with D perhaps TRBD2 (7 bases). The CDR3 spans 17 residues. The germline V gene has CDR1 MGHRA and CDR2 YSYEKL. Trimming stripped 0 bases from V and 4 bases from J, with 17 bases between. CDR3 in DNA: TGCGCCAGCAGCCAAGAAGGGGGGGGCAGGGTGGCAGATACGCAGTATTTT. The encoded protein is CASSQEGGGRVADTQYF.

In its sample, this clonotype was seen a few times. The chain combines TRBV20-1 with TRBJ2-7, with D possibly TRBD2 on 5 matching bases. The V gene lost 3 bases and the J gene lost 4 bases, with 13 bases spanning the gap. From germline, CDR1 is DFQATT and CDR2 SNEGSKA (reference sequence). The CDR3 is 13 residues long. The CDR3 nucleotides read TGCAGTGCTAGGGATGACTATCTATACGAGCAGTACGTC. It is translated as CSARDDYLYEQYV.

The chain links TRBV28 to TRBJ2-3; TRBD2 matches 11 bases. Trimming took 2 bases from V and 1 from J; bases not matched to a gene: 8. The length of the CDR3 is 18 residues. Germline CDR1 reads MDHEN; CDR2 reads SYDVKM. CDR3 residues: CASSLLPLLAGGTDTQYF. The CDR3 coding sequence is TGTGCCAGCAGTTTACTCCCCCTACTAGCGGGGGGCACAGATACGCAGTATTTT.

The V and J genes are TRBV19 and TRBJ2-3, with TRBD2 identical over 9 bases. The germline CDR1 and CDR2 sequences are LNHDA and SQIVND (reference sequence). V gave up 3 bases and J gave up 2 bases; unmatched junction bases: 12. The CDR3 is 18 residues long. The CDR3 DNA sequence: TGTGCCAGTAGTATTAGGAGCGGGGGGACTATCTTCACAGATACGCAGTATTTT. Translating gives CASSIRSGGTIFTDTQYF.

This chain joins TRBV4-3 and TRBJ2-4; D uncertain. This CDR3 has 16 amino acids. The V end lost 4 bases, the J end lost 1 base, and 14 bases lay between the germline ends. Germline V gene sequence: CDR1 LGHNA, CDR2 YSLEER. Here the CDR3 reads CASSPNWPVAKNIQYF. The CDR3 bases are TGCGCCAGCAGCCCTAATTGGCCAGTGGCCAAAAACATTCAGTACTTC.

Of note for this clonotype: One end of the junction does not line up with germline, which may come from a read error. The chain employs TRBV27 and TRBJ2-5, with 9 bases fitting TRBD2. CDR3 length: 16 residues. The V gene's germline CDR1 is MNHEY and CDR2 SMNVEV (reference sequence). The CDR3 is CANSFAGGSGRETQYF. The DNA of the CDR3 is TGTGCCAACAGTTTCGCGGGGGGGAGTGGACGGGAGACCCAGTACTTC.

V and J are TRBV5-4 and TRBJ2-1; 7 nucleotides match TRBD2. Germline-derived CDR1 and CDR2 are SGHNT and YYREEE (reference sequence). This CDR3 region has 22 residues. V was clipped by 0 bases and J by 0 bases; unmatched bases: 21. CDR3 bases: TGTGCCAGCAGCTTGGAGGCAGGGACTATTAGGGCTAGCGGAAGCTCCTACAATGAGCAGTTCTTC. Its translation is CASSLEAGTIRASGSSYNEQFF.

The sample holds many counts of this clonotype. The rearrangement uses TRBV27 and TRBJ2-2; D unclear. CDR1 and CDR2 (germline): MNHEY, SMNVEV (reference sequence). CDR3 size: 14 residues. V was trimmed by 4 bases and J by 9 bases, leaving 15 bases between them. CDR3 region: CASSSVEVSRELFF. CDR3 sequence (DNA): TGTGCCAGCAGTTCGGTCGAGGTCAGCCGGGAGCTGTTTTTT.

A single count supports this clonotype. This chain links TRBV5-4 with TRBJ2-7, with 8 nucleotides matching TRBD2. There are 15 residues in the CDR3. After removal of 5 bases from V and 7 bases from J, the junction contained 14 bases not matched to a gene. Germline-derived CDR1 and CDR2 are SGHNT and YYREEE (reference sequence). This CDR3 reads CASRAEGSGAWEQYV. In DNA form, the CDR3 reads TGTGCCAGCAGAGCGGAGGGTAGCGGGGCCTGGGAGCAGTACGTC.

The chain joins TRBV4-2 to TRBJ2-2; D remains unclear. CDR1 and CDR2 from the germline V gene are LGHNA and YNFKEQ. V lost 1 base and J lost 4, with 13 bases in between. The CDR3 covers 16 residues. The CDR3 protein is CASSQGAVVTTGELFF. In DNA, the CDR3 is TGTGCCAGCAGCCAAGGCGCCGTTGTGACCACCGGGGAGCTGTTTTTT.

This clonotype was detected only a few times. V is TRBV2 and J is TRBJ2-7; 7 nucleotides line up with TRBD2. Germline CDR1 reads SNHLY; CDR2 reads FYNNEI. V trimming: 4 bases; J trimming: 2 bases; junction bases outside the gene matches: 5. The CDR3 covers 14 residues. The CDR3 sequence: CASSVRGGPYEQYF. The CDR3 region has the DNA TGTGCCAGCAGTGTTCGGGGAGGGCCCTACGAGCAGTACTTC.

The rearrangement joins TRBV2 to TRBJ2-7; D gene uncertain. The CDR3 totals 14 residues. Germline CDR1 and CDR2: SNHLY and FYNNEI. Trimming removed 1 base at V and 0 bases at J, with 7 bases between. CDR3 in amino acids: CASSEGLNSYEQYV. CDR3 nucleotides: TGTGCCAGCAGTGAAGGACTCAACTCCTACGAGCAGTACGTC.

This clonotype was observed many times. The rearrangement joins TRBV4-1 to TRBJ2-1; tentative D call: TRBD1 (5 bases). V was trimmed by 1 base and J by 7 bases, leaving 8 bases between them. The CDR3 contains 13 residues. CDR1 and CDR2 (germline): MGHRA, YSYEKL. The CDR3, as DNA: TGCGCCAGCAGCCAAGGTCCAGGGAATGAGCAGTTCTTC. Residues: CASSQGPGNEQFF.

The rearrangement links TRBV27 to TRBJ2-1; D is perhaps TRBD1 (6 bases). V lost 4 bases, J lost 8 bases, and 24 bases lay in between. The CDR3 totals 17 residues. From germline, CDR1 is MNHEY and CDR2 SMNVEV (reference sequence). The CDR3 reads CASSSYKTGLVGDEQFF. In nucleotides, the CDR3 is TGTGCCAGCAGTTCCTATAAGACAGGCTTGGTGGGTGATGAGCAGTTCTTC.

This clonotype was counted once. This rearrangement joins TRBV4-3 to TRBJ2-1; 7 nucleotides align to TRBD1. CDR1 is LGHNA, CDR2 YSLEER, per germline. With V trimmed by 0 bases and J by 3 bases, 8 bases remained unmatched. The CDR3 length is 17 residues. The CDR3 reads CASSQDRQGVFYNEQFF. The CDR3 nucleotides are TGCGCCAGCAGCCAAGATAGGCAGGGGGTTTTCTACAATGAGCAGTTCTTC.

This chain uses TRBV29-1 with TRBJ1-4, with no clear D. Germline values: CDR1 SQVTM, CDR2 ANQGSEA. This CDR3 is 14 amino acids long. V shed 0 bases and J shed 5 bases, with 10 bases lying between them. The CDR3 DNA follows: TGCAGCGTTGAAGAGGACGGATGGAATGAAAAACTGTTTTTT. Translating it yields CSVEEDGWNEKLFF. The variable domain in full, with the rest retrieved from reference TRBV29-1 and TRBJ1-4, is SAVISQKPSRDICQRGTSLTIQCQVDSQVTMMFWYRQQPGQSLTLIATANQGSEATYESGFVIDKFPISRPNLTFSTLTVSNMSPEDSSIYLCSVEEDGWNEKLFFGSGTQLSVL.

CDR3 DNA: TGTGCCAGCAGCTCACCCACTATGACCCAGTACTTC. This encodes CASSSPTMTQYF. This chain connects TRBV27 to TRBJ2-5; D gene ambiguous. The V gene lost 6 bases and the J gene lost 7 bases, with 12 bases spanning the gap. The CDR3 totals 12 residues. CDR1 is MNHEY, CDR2 SMNVEV, per germline (reference sequence).

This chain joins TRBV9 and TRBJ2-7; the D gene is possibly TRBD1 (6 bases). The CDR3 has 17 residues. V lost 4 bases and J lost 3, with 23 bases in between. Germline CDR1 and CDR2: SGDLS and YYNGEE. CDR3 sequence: CASSLVGGRRAVYEQYF. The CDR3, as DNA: TGTGCCAGCAGCTTAGTAGGGGGTAGGCGGGCGGTCTACGAGCAGTACTTC.

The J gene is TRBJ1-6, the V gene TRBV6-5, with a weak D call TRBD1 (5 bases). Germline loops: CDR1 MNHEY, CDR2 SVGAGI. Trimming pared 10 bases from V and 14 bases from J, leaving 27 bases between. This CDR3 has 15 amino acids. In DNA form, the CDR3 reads TGTGCCACCCGGCAAAGGTTGGGGGGTAAATCAACCCTCCACTTT. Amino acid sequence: CATRQRLGGKSTLHF.

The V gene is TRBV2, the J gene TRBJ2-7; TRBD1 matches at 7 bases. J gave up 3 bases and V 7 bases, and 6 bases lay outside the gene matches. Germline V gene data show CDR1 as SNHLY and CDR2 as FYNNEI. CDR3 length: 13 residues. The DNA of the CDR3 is TGTGCCAGCAAGATGACAGGGCACTACGAGCAGTACGTC. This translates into CASKMTGHYEQYV.